This TCR beta chain was recorded in a study of OX40 agonist ivuxolimab in advanced cancers. At the level of the study: Among those enrolled, mean age was approximately 60 years (range 23 to 79) and about 81% were male.

Baseline, cycle 4 day 1, and cycle 7 day 1 were the blood sampling points. This clone showed up just a few times. V dropped 4 bases and J dropped 0 bases, with 21 bases sitting between them. From germline, CDR1 is SGHRS and CDR2 YFSETQ. CDR3 length: 18 amino acids. The data were produced by immunoSEQ multiplex PCR, yet TCRdb's version contains in-frame clones alone and is incomplete. The sample contains 45,000 or so clones, around 83% of which appear only once. The V call is TRBV5-1, the J call TRBJ2-3; a possible D gene is TRBD2 (8 bases). The sample consisted of CD4+ or CD8+ T cells sorted from blood, taken in a trial of the OX40 agonist ivuxolimab. The origin of this receptor is an adult with an advanced solid tumor such as melanoma, head and neck, liver or kidney cancer. The CDR3 nucleotides read TGCGCCAGCAGCGGCGGGACTAGGCAGGGGGGTAGCACAGATACGCAGTATTTT. Residues: CASSGGTRQGGSTDTQYF.